This T cell receptor (beta chain) was captured in a study of memory CD4+ T cells and cytomegalovirus serostatus (dated by TCRdb to the late 2010s). For the wider study: A total of about 35 healthy Belgian adults, of whom 9 were CMV seropositive and about 25 were CMV seronegative, were included in the cohort. The study sequenced CD4+ memory TCRbeta repertoires of a Belgian cohort with known cytomegalovirus serostatus to replicate a published TCR-based CMV serostatus classifier. The investigation overall reported the following: Among the roughly 160 previously reported CMV-associated TCRbeta sequences, 67 showed up in the CD4+ memory repertoires, with each one found in between one and five individuals. Unlike the original study, which covered naive and memory CD4+ and CD8+ populations, the Belgian study sequenced only CD4+CD45RO+ memory cells. The results were interpreted as suggesting that the CMV-associated TCR signature is mostly present in the CD4+ memory repertoire. CMV serostatus prediction reached a median bootstrapped AUC of about 0.94 with the original framework and just under 0.93 with a US-trained random forest. The original-framework classifier achieved a median bootstrapped AUC of about 0.94 with a 95% CI of 0.76-1.00 on the Belgian cohort.

On this clone itself: Its binding antigen is unknown. No qualities accompany the bases; no much larger clone lies one base away.

The germline V gene (reference sequence) supplies CDR1 DFQATT and CDR2 SNEGSKA. At the junction V is shortened by 0 bases and J by 3 bases, with 3 bases in between. The CDR3 sequence holds 11 residues, the cysteine and phenylalanine included. Only the CDR3 part of the read is kept: 33 bases, read in frame from the first base. Single viable CD3+CD4+CD8-CD45RO+ cells were sorted as memory CD4+ T cells on a FACSAria II. CMV serostatus was determined using a Roche Elecsys assay that detects serum IgG against CMV pp150, pp28, p38 and p52. Following thawing, total CD4+ T cells were enriched through positive selection using CD4 magnetic microbeads. The samples came from a different study that was designed specifically to examine the CD4+ T cell memory repertoire. Peripheral blood mononuclear cells were isolated and cryopreserved according to standard operating procedures, and serum was stored at -80 degrees C. The staining relied on CD3-PerCP (BW264/56), CD4-APC (RPA-T4), CD45RO-PE (UCHT1) and CD8-Pacific Orange (3B5) antibodies, and Sytox blue was used to exclude non-viable cells.

The Quick-DNA Microprep Kit was used to extract genomic DNA from the sorted cells. TCRbeta DNA was amplified with the immunoSEQ hsTCRbeta kit following the manufacturer's protocol. TCRbeta libraries were sequenced on an Illumina MiSeq instrument. The authors processed their data as follows. Following removal of out-of-frame sequences, 2 million to 2.5 million distinct TCRbeta sequences were retained, with an average of about 70,000 per individual. Each individual was scored by the count of 150 to 200 previously reported CMV-associated TCRbeta sequences and the total productive distinct TCRbeta count. A beta-binomial model was reimplemented in Python, and scikit-learn random forests with default parameters were trained on US cohort data. Classifier performance on the Belgian cohort was summarized as median AUC with percentile confidence intervals over 10,000 bootstrap iterations. TCRdb carries this immuneACCESS record with in-frame sequences only. Its versions omit some clonotypes, under half of them owing to an unresolved V gene in the studies checked, with the rest unexplained. V and J calls and clone size are those listed in that table; D and trimming were worked out from the DNA. The sample yields roughly 67,000 clones; 76% were counted once. Of the sample, about 4.7% falls within the top ten clones.

The sequencing input was memory CD4+ T cells from blood. This chain is built from TRBV20-1 and TRBJ2-7, with the D gene not clear enough to name. The sequence was collected from an adult in good health and CMV-seropositive. The nucleotide sequence reads as follows: TGCAGTGCTAGAGAGGGCTACGAGCAGTACTTC. Its translation is CSAREGYEQYF.